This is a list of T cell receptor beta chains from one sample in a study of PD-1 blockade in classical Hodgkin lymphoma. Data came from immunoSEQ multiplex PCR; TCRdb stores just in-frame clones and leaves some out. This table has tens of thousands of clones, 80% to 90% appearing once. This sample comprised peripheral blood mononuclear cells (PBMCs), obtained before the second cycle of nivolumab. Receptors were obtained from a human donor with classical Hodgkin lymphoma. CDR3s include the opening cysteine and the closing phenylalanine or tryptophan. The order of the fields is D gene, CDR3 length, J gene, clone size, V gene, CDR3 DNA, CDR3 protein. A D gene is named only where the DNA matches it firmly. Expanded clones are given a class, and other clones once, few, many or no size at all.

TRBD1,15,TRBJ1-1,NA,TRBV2,TGTGCCAGCAGTGAACAGGGGGCGGTTATCACTGAAGCTTTCTTT,CASSEQGAVITEAFF
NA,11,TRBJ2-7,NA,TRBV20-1,TGCAGTGCTAGTCCTTGGGGCGAGCAGTACTTC,CSASPWGEQYF
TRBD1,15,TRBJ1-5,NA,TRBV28,TGTGCCAGCAGTACCTTCAGGGGGCGGGATCAGCCCCAGCATTTT,CASSTFRGRDQPQHF
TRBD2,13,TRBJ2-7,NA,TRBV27,TGTGCCAGCAGGGGGGGAGGGATCCACGAGCAGTACTTC,CASRGGGIHEQYF
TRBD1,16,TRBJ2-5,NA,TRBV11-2,TGTGCCAGCAGCTTAGGGCCGGGACAGGGTTTCGAGACCCAGTACTTC,CASSLGPGQGFETQYF
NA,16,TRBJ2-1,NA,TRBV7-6,TGTGCCAGCAGCGCCCCGCTAGCCCGGAGCGGCAATGAGCAGTTCTTC,CASSAPLARSGNEQFF
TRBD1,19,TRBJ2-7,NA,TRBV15,TGTGCCACCAGCAGAGATTCCTCCCTGAGCCGGGACAGGCTCTACGAGCAGTACTTC,CATSRDSSLSRDRLYEQYF
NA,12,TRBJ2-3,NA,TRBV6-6,TGTGCCAGCAGTTACTCTGGAGATACGCAGTATTTT,CASSYSGDTQYF
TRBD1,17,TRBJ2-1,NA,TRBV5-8,TGTGCCAGCAGCTTCCAGGGGGCTCCCTACTCCTACAATGAGCAGTTCTTC,CASSFQGAPYSYNEQFF
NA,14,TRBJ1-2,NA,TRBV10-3,TGTGCCATCAGTGGGAAGGGGAGTATTGGAGGCTACACCTTC,CAISGKGSIGGYTF
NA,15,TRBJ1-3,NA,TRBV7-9,TGTGCCAGCAGTTTCGACACACACTCTGGAAACACCATATATTTT,CASSFDTHSGNTIYF
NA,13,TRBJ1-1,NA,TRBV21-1,TGTGCCAGCAGCAAAATCGGGAACACTGAAGCTTTCTTT,CASSKIGNTEAFF
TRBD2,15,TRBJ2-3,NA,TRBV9,TGTGCCAGCAGCGCCGAACTAGCGGGAGCAGATACGCAGTATTTT,CASSAELAGADTQYF
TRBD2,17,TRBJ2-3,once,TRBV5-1,TGCGCCAGCAGCTTGGGGAGACTAGCTAGTGCCACAGATACGCAGTATTTT,CASSLGRLASATDTQYF
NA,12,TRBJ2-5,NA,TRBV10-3,TGTGCCATCTCCAGACACCAAGAGACCCAGTACTTC,CAISRHQETQYF
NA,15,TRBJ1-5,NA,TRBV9,TGTGCCAGCAGCGCCACGGGGAGTAGCAATCAGCCCCAGCATTTT,CASSATGSSNQPQHF
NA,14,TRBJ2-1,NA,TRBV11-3,TGTGCCAGCAGCTTGGGGATCTCCTACAATGAGCAGTTCTTC,CASSLGISYNEQFF
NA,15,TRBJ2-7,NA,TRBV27,TGTGCCAGCGGATCGGGGGGCTCAGGGCCCTACGAGCAGTACTTC,CASGSGGSGPYEQYF
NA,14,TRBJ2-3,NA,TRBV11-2,TGTGCCAGCAGCTTCCTAGTAGTGGGTAATACGCAGTATTTT,CASSFLVVGNTQYF
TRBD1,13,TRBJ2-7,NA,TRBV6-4,TGTGCCAGCAGTGAGGGGACAGGGTTGGAGCAGTACTTC,CASSEGTGLEQYF
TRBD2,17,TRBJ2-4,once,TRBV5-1,TGCGCCAGCAGCTTGGTCGGACTAGCTCTAGCCAAAAACATTCAGTACTTC,CASSLVGLALAKNIQYF
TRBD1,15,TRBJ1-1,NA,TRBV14,TGTGCCAGCAGCCCCATCCCGACAGGGGGCGGAGGGGCTTTCTTT,CASSPIPTGGGGAFF
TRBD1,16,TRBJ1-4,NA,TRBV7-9,TGTGCCAGCAGCTCCTCCGCGGACAGGGTGCGGGAAAAACTGTTTTTT,CASSSSADRVREKLFF
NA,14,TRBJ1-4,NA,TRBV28,TGTGCCAGCAGCGGAGGACCATCCCATGAAAAACTGTTTTTT,CASSGGPSHEKLFF
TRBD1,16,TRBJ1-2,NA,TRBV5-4,TGTGCCAGCATCGGTCCCGGGACAGGGTTAAGCTATGGCTACACCTTC,CASIGPGTGLSYGYTF
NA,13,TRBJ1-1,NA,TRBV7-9,TGTGCCAGCAGCTTAGACAGGGCCGAAGAAGCTTTCTTT,CASSLDRAEEAFF
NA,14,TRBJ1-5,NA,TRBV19,TGTGCCAGTAGTACCCGGGACGGTAATCAGCCCCAGCATTTT,CASSTRDGNQPQHF
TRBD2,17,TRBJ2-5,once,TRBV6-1,TGTGCCAGCAGTGTATGGCAGGGAGGGATTGGACAAGAGACCCAGTACTTC,CASSVWQGGIGQETQYF
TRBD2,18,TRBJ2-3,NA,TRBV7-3,TGTGCCAGCAGCTTTCGGCCTAGCGGGAGCGGTGGCACAGATACGCAGTATTTT,CASSFRPSGSGGTDTQYF
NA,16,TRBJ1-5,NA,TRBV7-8,TGTGCCAGCAGCCTAGTGAGGACCGATAGCAATCAGCCCCAGCATTTT,CASSLVRTDSNQPQHF
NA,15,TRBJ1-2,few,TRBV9,TGTGCCAGCAGCGTGATTGACAGTCCCGACTATGGCTACACCTTC,CASSVIDSPDYGYTF
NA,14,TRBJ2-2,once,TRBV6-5,TGTGCCACCGGGGGCCGGAGAGACACCGGGGAGCTGTTTTTT,CATGGRRDTGELFF
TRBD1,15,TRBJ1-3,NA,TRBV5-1,TGCGCCAGCAGCACCGGACAGGGAACTGGAAACACCATATATTTT,CASSTGQGTGNTIYF
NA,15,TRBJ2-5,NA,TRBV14,TGTGCCAGCAGCCAAGGAGTAGCGTATCAGGAGACCCAGTACTTC,CASSQGVAYQETQYF
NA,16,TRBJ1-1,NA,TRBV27,TGTGCCAGCAGTTCAACGGCTAACCTCGTATGGACTGAAGCTTTCTTT,CASSSTANLVWTEAFF